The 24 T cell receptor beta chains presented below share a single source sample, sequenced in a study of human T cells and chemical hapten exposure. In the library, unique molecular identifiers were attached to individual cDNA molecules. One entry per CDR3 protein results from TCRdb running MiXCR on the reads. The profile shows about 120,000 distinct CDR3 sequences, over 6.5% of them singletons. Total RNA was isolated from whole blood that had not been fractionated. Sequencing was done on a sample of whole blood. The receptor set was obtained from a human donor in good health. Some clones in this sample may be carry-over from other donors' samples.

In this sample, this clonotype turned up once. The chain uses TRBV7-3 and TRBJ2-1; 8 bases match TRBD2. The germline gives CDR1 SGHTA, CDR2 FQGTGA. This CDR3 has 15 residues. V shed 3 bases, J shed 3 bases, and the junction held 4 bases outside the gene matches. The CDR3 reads CASSFQAGDYNEQFF. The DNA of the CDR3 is TGTGCCAGCAGCTTTCAAGCGGGGGACTACAATGAGCAGTTCTTC.

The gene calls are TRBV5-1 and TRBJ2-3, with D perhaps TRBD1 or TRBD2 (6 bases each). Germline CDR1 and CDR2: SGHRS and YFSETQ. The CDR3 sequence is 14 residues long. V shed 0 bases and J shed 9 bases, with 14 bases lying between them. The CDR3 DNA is TGCGCCAGCAGCTTGGACGGGGGCCCCTCAACGCAGTATTTT. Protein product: CASSLDGGPSTQYF.

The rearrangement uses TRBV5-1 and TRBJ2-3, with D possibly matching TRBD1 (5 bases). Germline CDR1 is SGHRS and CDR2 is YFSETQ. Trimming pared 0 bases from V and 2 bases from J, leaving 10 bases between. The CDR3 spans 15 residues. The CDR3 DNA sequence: TGCGCCAGCAGCTTGGCCGGCAGGGCCACAGATACGCAGTATTTT. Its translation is CASSLAGRATDTQYF.

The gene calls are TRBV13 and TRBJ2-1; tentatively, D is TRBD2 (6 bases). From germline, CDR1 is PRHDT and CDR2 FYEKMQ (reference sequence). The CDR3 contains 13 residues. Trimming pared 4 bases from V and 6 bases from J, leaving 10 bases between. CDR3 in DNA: TGTGCCAGCAGCTCGTGGGACTCCAATGAGCAGTTCTTC. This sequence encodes CASSSWDSNEQFF.

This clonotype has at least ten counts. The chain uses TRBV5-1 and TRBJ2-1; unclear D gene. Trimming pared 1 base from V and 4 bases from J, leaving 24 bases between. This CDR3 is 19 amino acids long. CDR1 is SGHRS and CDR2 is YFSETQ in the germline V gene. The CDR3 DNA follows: TGCGCCAGCAGCTTGACGGCTTTCGGAGTCCGTCCGAGTTACAATGAGCAGTTCTTC. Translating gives CASSLTAFGVRPSYNEQFF.

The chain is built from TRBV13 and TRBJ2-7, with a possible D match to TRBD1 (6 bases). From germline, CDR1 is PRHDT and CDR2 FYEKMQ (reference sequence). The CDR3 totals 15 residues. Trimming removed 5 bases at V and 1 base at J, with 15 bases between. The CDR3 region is CASSPPTGSSYEQYF. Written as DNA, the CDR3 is TGTGCCAGCAGCCCCCCGACAGGTTCTTCCTACGAGCAGTACTTC.

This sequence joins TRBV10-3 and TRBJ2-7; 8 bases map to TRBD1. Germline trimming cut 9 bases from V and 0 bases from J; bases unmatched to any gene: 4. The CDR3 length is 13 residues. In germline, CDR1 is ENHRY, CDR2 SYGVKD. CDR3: CAIGDRSSYEQYF. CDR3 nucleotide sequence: TGTGCCATTGGGGACAGGAGCTCCTACGAGCAGTACTTC.

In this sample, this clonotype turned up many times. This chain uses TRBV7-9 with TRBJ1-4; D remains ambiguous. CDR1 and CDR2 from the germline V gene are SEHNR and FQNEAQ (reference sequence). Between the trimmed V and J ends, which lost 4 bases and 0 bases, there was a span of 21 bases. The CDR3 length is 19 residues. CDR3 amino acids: CASSSQPGSQPATNEKLFF. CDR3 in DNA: TGTGCCAGCAGCTCCCAACCCGGGTCTCAGCCCGCAACTAATGAAAAACTGTTTTTT. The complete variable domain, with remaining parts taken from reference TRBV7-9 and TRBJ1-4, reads DTGVSQNPRHKITKRGQNVTFRCDPISEHNRLYWYRQTLGQGPEFLTYFQNEAQLEKSRLLSDRFSAERPKGSFSTLEIQRTEQGDSAMYLCASSSQPGSQPATNEKLFFGSGTQLSVL.

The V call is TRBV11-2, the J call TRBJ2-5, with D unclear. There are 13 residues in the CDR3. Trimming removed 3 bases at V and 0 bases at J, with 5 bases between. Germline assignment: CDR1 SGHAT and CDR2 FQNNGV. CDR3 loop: CASSFNDQETQYF. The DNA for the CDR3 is TGTGCCAGCAGCTTCAACGACCAAGAGACCCAGTACTTC.

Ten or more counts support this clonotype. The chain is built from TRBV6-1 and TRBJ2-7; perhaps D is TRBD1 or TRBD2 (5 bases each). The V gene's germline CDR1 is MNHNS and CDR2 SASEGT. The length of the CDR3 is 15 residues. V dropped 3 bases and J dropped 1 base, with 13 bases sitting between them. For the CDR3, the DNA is TGTGCCAGCAGTGATAGTCTGGGGGTTTCCTACGAGCAGTACTTC. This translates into CASSDSLGVSYEQYF.

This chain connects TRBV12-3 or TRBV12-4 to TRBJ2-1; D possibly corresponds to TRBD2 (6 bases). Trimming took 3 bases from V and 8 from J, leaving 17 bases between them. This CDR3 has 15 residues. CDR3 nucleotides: TGTGCCAGCAGTTTTAGGAGCGGAGGGTTGTATGAGCAGTTCTTC. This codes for CASSFRSGGLYEQFF.

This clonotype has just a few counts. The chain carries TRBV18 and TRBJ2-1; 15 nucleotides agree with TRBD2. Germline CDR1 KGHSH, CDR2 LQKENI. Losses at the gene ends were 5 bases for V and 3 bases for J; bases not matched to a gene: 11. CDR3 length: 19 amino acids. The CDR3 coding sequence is TGTGCCAGCTCAAATCCGGGACTAGCGGGAGGTGGACTCTACAATGAGCAGTTCTTC. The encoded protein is CASSNPGLAGGGLYNEQFF.

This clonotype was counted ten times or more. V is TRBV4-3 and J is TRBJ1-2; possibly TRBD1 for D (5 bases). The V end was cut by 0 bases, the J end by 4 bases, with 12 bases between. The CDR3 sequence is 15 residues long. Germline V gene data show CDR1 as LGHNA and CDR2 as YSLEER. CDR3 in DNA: TGCGCCAGCAGCCAAGATCGAGGGGCCGCCTATGGCTACACCTTC. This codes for CASSQDRGAAYGYTF.

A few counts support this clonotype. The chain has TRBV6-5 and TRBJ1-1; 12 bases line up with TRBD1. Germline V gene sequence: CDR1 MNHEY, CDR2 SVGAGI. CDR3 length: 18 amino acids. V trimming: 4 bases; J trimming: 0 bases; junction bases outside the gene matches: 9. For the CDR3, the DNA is TGTGCCAGCAGTTTAGGGGGACAGGGGGCTTACATGAACACTGAAGCTTTCTTT. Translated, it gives CASSLGGQGAYMNTEAFF.

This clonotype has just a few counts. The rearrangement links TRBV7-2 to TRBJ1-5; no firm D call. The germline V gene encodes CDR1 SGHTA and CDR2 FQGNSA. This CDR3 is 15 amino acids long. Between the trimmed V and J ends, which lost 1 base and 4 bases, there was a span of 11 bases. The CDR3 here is CASSLDSRPNQPQHF. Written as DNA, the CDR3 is TGTGCCAGCAGCTTAGATTCCCGGCCGAATCAGCCCCAGCATTTT.

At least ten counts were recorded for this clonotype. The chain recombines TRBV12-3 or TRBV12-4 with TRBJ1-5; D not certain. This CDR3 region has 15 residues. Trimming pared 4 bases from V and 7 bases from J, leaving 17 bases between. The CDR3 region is CASSSAGESGQPQHF. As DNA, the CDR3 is TGTGCCAGCAGTTCAGCGGGAGAGAGCGGCCAGCCCCAGCATTTT.

CDR3 protein: CASSPQSRQNLVKQYF. In DNA, the CDR3 is TGTGCCAGCAGCCCCCAGTCCCGGCAAAACTTGGTGAAGCAGTACTTC. The V call is TRBV6-5, the J call TRBJ2-7; D unresolved. V shed 6 bases and J shed 8 bases, with 26 bases lying between them. Germline-derived CDR1 and CDR2 are MNHEY and SVGAGI. The CDR3 is 16 amino acids.

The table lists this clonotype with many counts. The CDR3 loop reads CASSIMGSGNQPQHF. For the CDR3, the DNA is TGTGCCAGTAGTATTATGGGTTCCGGCAATCAGCCCCAGCATTTT. The chain joins TRBV19 to TRBJ1-5, with D hard to call. Trimming stripped 3 bases from V and 2 bases from J, with 11 bases between. CDR1 and CDR2 from the germline V gene are LNHDA and SQIVND (reference sequence). CDR3 size: 15 residues.

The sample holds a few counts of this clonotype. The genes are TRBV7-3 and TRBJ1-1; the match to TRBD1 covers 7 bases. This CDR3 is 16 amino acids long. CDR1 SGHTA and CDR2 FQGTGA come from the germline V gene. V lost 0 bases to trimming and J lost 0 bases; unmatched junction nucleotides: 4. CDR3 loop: CASSLTPTGMNTEAFF. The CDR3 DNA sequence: TGTGCCAGCAGCTTAACACCGACAGGGATGAACACTGAAGCTTTCTTT.

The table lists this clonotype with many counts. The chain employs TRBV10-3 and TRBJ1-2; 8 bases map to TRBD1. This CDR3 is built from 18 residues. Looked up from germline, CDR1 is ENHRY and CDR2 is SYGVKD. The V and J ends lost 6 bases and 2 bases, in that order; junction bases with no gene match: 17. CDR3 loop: CAISEDTPRTGKNYGYTF. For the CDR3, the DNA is TGTGCCATCAGCGAGGACACTCCCAGGACAGGGAAAAACTATGGCTACACCTTC.

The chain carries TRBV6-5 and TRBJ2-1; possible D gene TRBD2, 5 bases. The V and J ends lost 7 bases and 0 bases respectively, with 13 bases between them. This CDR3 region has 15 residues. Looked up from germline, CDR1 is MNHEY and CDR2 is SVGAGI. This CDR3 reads CASIPRGSSYNEQFF. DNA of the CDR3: TGTGCCAGCATTCCTCGGGGAAGCTCCTACAATGAGCAGTTCTTC.

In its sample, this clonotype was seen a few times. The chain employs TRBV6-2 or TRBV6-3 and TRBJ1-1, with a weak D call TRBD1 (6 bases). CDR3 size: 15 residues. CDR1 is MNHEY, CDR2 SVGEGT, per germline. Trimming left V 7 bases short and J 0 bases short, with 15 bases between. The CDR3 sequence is CASNIRGGMNTEAFF. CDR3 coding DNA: TGTGCCAGCAATATCAGGGGCGGGATGAACACTGAAGCTTTCTTT.

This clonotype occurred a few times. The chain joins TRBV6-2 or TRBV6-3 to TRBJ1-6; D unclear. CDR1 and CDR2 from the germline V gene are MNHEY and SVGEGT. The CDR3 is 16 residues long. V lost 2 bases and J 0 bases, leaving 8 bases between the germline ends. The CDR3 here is CASSYARSSYNSPLHF. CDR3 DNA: TGTGCCAGCAGTTACGCGCGGAGCTCCTATAATTCACCCCTCCACTTT.

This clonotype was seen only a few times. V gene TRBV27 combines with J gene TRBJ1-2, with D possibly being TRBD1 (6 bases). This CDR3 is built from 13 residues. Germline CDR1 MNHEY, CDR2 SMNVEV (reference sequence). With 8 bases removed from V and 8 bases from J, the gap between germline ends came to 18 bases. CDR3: CASSDRRNRGYTF. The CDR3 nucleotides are TGTGCCAGCTCGGACAGACGGAACCGGGGCTACACCTTC.